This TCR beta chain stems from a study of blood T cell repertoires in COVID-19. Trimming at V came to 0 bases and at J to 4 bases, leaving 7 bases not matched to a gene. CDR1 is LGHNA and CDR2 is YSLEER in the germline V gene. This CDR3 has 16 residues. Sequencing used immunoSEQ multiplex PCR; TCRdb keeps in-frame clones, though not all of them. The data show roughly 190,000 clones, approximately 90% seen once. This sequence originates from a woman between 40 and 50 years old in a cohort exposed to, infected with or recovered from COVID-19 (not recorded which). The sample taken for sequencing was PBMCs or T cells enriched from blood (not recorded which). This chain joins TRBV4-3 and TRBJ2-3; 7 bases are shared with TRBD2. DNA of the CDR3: TGCGCCAGCAGCCAAGACGTCGGGAGGAGCCCAGATACGCAGTATTTT. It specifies CASSQDVGRSPDTQYF.